A single T cell receptor (beta chain) is shown here with its context. Its antigen is not identified. This CDR3 spans 17 amino acids. Germline assignment: CDR1 SGHTA and CDR2 FQGTGA. Trimming took off 3 bases at V and 4 bases at J, with 18 bases between the two ends. The sample is drawn from a study of graft-versus-host responses after intestinal transplantation. Assay: immunoSEQ multiplex PCR; the TCRdb copy retains only in-frame clones and omits some. The top ten clones hold 7.6% of a sample with about 85,000 clones, 91% of them seen once. The J gene is TRBJ2-2, the V gene TRBV7-3, with D uncertain. The input for sequencing was unstimulated CD8+ T cells sorted from spleen or lymph node cells, taken before transplant. The receptor's source is a human donor who was the organ donor for an intestinal transplant. The CDR3 loop reads CASSFWPGPFGTGELFF. In DNA form, the CDR3 reads TGTGCCAGCAGCTTCTGGCCCGGGCCCTTTGGCACCGGGGAGCTGTTTTTT.